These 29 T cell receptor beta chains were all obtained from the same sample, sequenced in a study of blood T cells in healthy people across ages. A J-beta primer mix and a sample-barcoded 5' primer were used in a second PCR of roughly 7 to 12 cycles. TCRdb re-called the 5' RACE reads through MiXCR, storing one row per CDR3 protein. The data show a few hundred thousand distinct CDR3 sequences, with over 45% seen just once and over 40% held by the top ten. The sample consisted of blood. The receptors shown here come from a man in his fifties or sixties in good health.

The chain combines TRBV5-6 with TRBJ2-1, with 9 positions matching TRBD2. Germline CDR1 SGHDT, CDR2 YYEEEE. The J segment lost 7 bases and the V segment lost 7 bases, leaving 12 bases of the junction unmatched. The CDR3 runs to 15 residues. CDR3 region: CASRIGWGLANEQFF. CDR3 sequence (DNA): TGTGCCAGCCGAATAGGATGGGGACTAGCTAATGAGCAGTTCTTC.

Written as DNA, the CDR3 is TGTGCCAGCAGCCCCGGGACCTACACAGATACGCAGTATTTT. As protein: CASSPGTYTDTQYF. The chain is built from TRBV28 and TRBJ2-3; possibly TRBD1 or TRBD2 for D (5 bases each). The germline V gene has CDR1 MDHEN and CDR2 SYDVKM. The ends were cut back, 6 bases at V and 2 bases at J, with 12 bases in the middle. The CDR3 has 14 amino acids.

CDR3 in amino acids: CASSLRQSGGEKLFF. As DNA, the CDR3 is TGCGCCAGCAGCCTCCGACAGTCAGGGGGTGAAAAACTGTTTTTT. The chain couples TRBV4-3 to TRBJ1-4; TRBD1 matches at 7 bases. The CDR3 consists of 15 residues. Germline V gives CDR1 LGHNA, CDR2 YSLEER. V lost 4 bases to trimming and J lost 7 bases; unmatched junction nucleotides: 9.

CDR3 sequence: CSVESGTKNIQYF. For the CDR3, the DNA is TGCAGCGTTGAGTCAGGGACCAAAAACATTCAGTACTTC. The chain combines TRBV29-1 with TRBJ2-4; a possible D gene is TRBD1 (5 bases). There are 13 residues in the CDR3. The germline gives CDR1 SQVTM, CDR2 ANQGSEA. V shed 3 bases and J shed 2 bases, with 8 bases lying between them.

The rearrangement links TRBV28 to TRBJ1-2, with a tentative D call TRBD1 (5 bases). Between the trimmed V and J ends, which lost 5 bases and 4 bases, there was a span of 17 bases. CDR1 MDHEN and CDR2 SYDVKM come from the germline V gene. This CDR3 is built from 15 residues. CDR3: CASSPIVQGRYGYTF. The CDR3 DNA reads TGTGCCAGCAGTCCTATAGTGCAGGGCCGCTATGGCTACACCTTC.

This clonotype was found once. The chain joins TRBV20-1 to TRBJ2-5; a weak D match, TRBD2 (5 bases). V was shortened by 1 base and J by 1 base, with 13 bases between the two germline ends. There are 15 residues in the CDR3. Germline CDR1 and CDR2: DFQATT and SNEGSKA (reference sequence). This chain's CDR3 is CSARGKRVSQETQYF. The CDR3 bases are TGCAGTGCTAGAGGAAAGAGGGTGTCCCAAGAGACCCAGTACTTC.

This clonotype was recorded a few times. The CDR3 coding sequence is TGCGCCAGCAGCTTGAATCCGGCAGGGAATACGGAGACCCAGTACTTC. Its protein product is CASSLNPAGNTETQYF. The rearrangement links TRBV5-1 to TRBJ2-5; D is perhaps TRBD1 (5 bases). The CDR3 sequence is 16 residues long. Deletions cut 1 base from V and 5 bases from J, with 18 bases between. CDR1 is SGHRS, CDR2 YFSETQ, per germline.

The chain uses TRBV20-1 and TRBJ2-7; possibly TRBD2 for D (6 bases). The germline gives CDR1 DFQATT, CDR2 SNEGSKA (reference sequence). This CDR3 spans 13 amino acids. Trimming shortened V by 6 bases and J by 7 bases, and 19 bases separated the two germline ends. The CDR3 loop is CSALSGVGNEQYF. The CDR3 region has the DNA TGCAGTGCCCTTAGCGGTGTCGGCAATGAGCAGTACTTC.

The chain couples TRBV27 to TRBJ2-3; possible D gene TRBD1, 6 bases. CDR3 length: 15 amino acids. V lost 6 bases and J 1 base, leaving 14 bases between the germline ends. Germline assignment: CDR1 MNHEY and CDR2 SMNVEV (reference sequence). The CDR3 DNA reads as TGTGCCAGCAGCCCACGGACAGTAGGCACAGATACGCAGTATTTT. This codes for CASSPRTVGTDTQYF.

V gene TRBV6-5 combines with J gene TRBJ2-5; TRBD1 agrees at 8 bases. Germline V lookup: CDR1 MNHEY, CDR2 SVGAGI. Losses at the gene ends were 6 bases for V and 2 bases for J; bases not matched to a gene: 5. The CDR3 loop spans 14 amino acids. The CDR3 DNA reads TGTGCCAGCAGCAAATGGGACAGGCAAGAGACCCAGTACTTC. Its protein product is CASSKWDRQETQYF.

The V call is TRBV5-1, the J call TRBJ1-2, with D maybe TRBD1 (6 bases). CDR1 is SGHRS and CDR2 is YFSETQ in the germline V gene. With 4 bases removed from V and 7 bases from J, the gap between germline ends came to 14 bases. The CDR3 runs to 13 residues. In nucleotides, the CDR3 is TGCGCCAGCAGCAGGGACACTCGTGGTGGCTACACCTTC. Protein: CASSRDTRGGYTF.

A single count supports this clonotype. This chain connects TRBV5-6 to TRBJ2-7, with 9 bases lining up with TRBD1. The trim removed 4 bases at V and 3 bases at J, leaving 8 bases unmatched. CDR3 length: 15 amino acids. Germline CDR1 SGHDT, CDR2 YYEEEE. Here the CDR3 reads CASSPSGDRDYEQYF. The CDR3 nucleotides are TGTGCCAGCAGCCCCAGTGGGGACAGGGACTACGAGCAGTACTTC. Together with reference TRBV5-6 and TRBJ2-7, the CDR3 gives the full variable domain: DAGVTQSPTHLIKTRGQQVTLRCSPKSGHDTVSWYQQALGQGPQFIFQYYEEEERQRGNFPDRFSGHQFPNYSSELNVNALLLGDSALYLCASSPSGDRDYEQYFGPGTRLTVT.

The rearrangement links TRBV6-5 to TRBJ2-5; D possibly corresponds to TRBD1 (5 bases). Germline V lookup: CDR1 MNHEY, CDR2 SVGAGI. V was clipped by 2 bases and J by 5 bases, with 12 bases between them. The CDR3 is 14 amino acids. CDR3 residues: CASSYAVGQETQYF. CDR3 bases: TGTGCCAGCAGTTACGCGGTGGGGCAGGAGACCCAGTACTTC.

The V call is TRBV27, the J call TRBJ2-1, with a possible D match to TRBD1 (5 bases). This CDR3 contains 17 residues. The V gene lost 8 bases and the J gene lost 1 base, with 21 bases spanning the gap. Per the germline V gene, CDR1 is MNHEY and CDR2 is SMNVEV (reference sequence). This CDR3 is CASVLPTVRASYNEQFF. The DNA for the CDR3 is TGTGCCAGCGTTCTCCCGACGGTCAGGGCTTCCTACAATGAGCAGTTCTTC.

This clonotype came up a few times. The CDR3 is CASSSPGADEYGYTF. The CDR3 DNA sequence: TGTGCCAGCAGTTCCCCCGGGGCAGACGAGTATGGCTACACCTTC. The V gene is TRBV28, the J gene TRBJ1-2; weak D call: TRBD1 (5 bases). Germline V gene sequence: CDR1 MDHEN, CDR2 SYDVKM. CDR3 size: 15 residues. Trimming pared 4 bases from V and 5 bases from J, leaving 17 bases between.

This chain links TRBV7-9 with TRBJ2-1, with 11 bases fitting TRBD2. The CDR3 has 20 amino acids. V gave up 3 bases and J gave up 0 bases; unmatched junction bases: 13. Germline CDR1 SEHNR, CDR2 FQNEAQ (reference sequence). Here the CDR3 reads CASSLARGLADRSSYNEQFF. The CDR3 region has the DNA TGTGCCAGCAGCTTGGCAAGGGGACTAGCGGACCGAAGCTCCTACAATGAGCAGTTCTTC.

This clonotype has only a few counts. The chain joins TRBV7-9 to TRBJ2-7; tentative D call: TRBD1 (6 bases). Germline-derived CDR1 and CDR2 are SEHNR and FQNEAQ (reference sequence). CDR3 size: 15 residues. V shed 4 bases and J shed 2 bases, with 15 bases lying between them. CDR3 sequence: CASSSRRDTPYEQYF. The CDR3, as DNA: TGTGCCAGCAGCTCCCGACGGGACACCCCCTACGAGCAGTACTTC.

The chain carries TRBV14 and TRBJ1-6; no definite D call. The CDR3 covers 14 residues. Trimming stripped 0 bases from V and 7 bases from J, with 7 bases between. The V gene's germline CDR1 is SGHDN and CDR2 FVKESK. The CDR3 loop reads CASSQDRKNSPLHF. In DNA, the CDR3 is TGTGCCAGCAGCCAAGATCGGAAGAATTCACCCCTCCACTTT.

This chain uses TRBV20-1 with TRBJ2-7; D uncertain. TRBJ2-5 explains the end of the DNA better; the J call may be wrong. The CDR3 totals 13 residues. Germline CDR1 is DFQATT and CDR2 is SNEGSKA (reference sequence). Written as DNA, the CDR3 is TGCAGTGCTAGAGATGGGGTGTCAGAGACCCAGTACTTC. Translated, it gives CSARDGVSETQYF.

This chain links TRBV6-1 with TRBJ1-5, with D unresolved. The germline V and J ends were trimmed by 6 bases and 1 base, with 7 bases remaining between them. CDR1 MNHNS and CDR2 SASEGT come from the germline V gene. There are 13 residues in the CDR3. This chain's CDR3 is CASSGRSNQPQHF. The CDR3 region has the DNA TGTGCCAGCAGCGGAAGGAGCAATCAGCCCCAGCATTTT.

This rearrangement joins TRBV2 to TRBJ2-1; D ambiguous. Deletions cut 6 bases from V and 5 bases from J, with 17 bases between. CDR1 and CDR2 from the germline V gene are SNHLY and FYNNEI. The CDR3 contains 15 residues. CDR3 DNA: TGTGCCAGCAGGGCCCGACAATTGGGCGACAATGAGCAGTTCTTC. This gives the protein CASRARQLGDNEQFF.

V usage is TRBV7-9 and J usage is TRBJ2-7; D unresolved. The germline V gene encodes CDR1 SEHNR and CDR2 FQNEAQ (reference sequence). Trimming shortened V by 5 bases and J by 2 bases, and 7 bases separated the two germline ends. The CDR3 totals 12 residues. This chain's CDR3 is CASSPVPYEQYF. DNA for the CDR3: TGTGCCAGCAGCCCTGTCCCCTACGAGCAGTACTTC.

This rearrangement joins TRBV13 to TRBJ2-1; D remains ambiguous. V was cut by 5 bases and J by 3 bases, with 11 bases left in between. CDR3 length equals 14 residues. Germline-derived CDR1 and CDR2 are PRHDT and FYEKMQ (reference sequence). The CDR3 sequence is CASSPLGFYNEQFF. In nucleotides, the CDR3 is TGTGCCAGCAGCCCCTTGGGTTTCTACAATGAGCAGTTCTTC.

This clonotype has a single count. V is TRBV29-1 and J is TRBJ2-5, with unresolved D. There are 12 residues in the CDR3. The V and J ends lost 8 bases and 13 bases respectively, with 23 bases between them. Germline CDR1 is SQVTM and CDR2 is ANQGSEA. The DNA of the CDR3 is TGCAGCCTGAAACCCGGAAGGCCAAGAGGGTACTTC. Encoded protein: CSLKPGRPRGYF.

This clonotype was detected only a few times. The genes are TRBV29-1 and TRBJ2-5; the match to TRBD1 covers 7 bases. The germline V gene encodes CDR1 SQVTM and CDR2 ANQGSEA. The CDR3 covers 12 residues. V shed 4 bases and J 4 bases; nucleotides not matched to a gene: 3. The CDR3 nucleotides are TGCAGCGTTGGGGACAGCGGAGAGACCCAGTACTTC. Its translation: CSVGDSGETQYF.

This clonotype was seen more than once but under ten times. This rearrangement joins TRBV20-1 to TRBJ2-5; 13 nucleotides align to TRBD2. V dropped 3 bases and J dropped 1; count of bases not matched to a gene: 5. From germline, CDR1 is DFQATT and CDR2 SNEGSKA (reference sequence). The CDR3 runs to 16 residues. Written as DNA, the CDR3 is TGCAGTGCTAGTCCGACTAGCGGGAGGATCCAAGAGACCCAGTACTTC. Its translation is CSASPTSGRIQETQYF.

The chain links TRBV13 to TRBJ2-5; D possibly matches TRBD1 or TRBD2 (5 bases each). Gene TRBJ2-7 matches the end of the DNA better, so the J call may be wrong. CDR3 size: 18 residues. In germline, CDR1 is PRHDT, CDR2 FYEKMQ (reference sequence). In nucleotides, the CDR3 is TGTGCCAGCAGCCCCCCTTTCGGGACCCCGGAAGGTGCCTACGAGCAGTACTTC. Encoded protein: CASSPPFGTPEGAYEQYF.

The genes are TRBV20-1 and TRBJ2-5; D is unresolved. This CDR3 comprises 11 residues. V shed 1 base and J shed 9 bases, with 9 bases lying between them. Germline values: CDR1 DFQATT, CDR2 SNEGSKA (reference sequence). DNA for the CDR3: TGCAGTGCTAGAGCCCAGCTGTCCCAGTACTTC. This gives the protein CSARAQLSQYF.

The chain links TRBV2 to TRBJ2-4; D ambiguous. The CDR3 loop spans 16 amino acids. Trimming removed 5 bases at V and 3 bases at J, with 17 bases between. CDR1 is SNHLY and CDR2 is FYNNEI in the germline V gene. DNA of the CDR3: TGTGCCAGCAGTTCCTCTTCGGGTGGTGTCAAAAACATTCAGTACTTC. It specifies CASSSSSGGVKNIQYF.